Listed here are 27 T cell receptor beta chains from one sample, sequenced in a study of chemoradiotherapy in HPV16-positive cancers. The repertoire was sequenced with immunoSEQ multiplex PCR; TCRdb's copy has only in-frame clones and lacks some. Seen here are approximately 58,000 clones, 90% observed once, and the top ten hold around 3.5%. Sample: blood, taken from a patient who underwent chemoradiotherapy. Receptors originate from a human donor with HPV-associated anogenital cancer.

The CDR3 DNA reads as TGTGCCAGCAGTTTCCTTCAGGGCTACGAGCAGTACTTC. Translated: CASSFLQGYEQYF. This rearrangement joins TRBV27 to TRBJ2-7, with D perhaps TRBD1 (5 bases). Looked up from germline, CDR1 is MNHEY and CDR2 is SMNVEV (reference sequence). V lost 3 bases and J lost 3, with 9 bases in between. CDR3 length equals 13 residues.

V is TRBV10-3 and J is TRBJ2-7; no definite D call. The CDR3 sequence is 11 residues long. CDR1 and CDR2 from the germline V gene are ENHRY and SYGVKD. V lost 2 bases to trimming and J lost 7 bases, with 6 bases between them. The CDR3 sequence: CAISEPGEQYF. The CDR3 DNA is TGTGCCATCAGTGAGCCCGGGGAGCAGTACTTC.

The CDR3 nucleotides read TGTGCCAGTAGTATGGGGGTTAGGACAGAGACCCAGTACTTC. As protein: CASSMGVRTETQYF. The V gene is TRBV19, the J gene TRBJ2-5; D may match TRBD1 or TRBD2 (5 bases each). The CDR3 runs to 14 residues. Germline V gene data show CDR1 as LNHDA and CDR2 as SQIVND (reference sequence). The V end was cut by 3 bases, the J end by 4 bases, with 12 bases between.

The chain uses TRBV6-6 and TRBJ1-4; no reliable D call. The CDR3 spans 14 residues. Per the germline V gene, CDR1 is MNHNY and CDR2 is SVGAGI (reference sequence). Trimming pared 2 bases from V and 4 bases from J, leaving 8 bases between. The CDR3 DNA follows: TGTGCCAGCAGTTACCCCGGAGATAATGAAAAACTGTTTTTT. It translates to CASSYPGDNEKLFF.

A word on this clone: The junction and the germline gene differ at one end; a read error may be behind it. The rearrangement uses TRBV7-4 and TRBJ2-7, with a weak D call TRBD1 (5 bases). Germline lookup yields CDR1 SGHVT and CDR2 SQSDAQ. There are 14 residues in the CDR3. CDR3 protein: CARSLDHTRAGLYF. CDR3 sequence (DNA): TGTGCCCGCAGCTTAGATCACACCAGGGCAGGGCTGTACTTC.

The V and J genes are TRBV5-1 and TRBJ2-7, with D perhaps TRBD1 (5 bases). This CDR3 comprises 13 residues. Germline V gene data show CDR1 as SGHRS and CDR2 as YFSETQ. The V end was cut by 2 bases, the J end by 2 bases, with 8 bases between. CDR3 amino acids: CASSFRETYEQYF. In nucleotides, the CDR3 is TGCGCCAGCAGCTTCAGGGAAACCTACGAGCAGTACTTC.

This chain uses TRBV7-9 with TRBJ2-7, with TRBD1 identical over 7 bases. The CDR3 length is 14 residues. V shed 5 bases, J shed 2 bases, and the junction held 6 bases outside the gene matches. Germline V gene lookup returns CDR1 SEHNR and CDR2 FQNEAQ (reference sequence). The CDR3, as DNA: TGTGCCAGCAGCATACCAGGGACAGCCTACGAGCAGTACTTC. It yields the protein CASSIPGTAYEQYF.

The chain is built from TRBV5-4 and TRBJ1-6; D may be TRBD1 (5 bases). This CDR3 has 14 residues. Germline assignment: CDR1 SGHNT and CDR2 YYREEE (reference sequence). V dropped 1 base and J dropped 11 bases, with 13 bases sitting between them. The CDR3 DNA is TGTGCCAGCAGCTTGCAGGGCCTCTACACACCCCTCCACTTT. It specifies CASSLQGLYTPLHF. Together with reference TRBV5-4 and TRBJ1-6, the CDR3 gives the full variable domain: ETGVTQSPTHLIKTRGQQVTLRCSSQSGHNTVSWYQQALGQGPQFIFQYYREEENGRGNFPPRFSGLQFPNYSSELNVNALELDDSALYLCASSLQGLYTPLHFGNGTRLTVT.

V and J are TRBV7-2 and TRBJ1-5; TRBD1 matches 9 bases. The CDR3 covers 16 residues. The germline CDR1 and CDR2 sequences are SGHTA and FQGNSA. V lost 5 bases, J lost 6 bases, and 11 bases stayed unmatched. The CDR3 sequence: CASSPRTGVGSQPQHF. The CDR3 nucleotides read TGTGCCAGCAGCCCGCGGACAGGGGTTGGGAGTCAGCCCCAGCATTTT.

The rearrangement joins TRBV5-4 to TRBJ1-1; D call uncertain. There are 14 residues in the CDR3. V lost 0 bases and J lost 9, with 15 bases in between. Germline CDR1 SGHNT, CDR2 YYREEE (reference sequence). The CDR3 sequence is CASSLDGRDIQAFF. The CDR3 DNA reads TGTGCCAGCAGCTTGGACGGCAGAGACATCCAAGCTTTCTTT.

This clone was recorded only once. This rearrangement joins TRBV30 to TRBJ2-3, with TRBD2 matching over 10 bases. CDR3 size: 15 residues. With 1 base clipped from V and 2 bases from J, the junction kept 3 bases outside the gene matches. The germline V gene encodes CDR1 GTSNPN and CDR2 SVGIG (reference sequence). The CDR3 nucleotides are TGTGCCTGGAGTGGGACTAGCGGTCACACAGATACGCAGTATTTT. It translates to CAWSGTSGHTDTQYF. The full variable domain, its missing parts supplied by reference TRBV30 and TRBJ2-3, is SQTIHQWPATLVQPVGSPLSLECTVEGTSNPNLYWYRQAAGRGLQLLFYSVGIGQISSEVPQNLSASRPQDRQFILSSKKLLLSDSGFYLCAWSGTSGHTDTQYFGPGTRLTVL.

The V gene is TRBV30, the J gene TRBJ1-6, with TRBD1 as a possible D gene (6 bases). This CDR3 has 15 residues. The germline V gene has CDR1 GTSNPN and CDR2 SVGIG (reference sequence). Trimming cost V 0 bases and J 4 bases, with 10 bases left between them. The CDR3 sequence: CAWSVRRGYNSPLHF. CDR3 in DNA: TGTGCCTGGAGTGTAAGGAGGGGGTATAATTCACCCCTCCACTTT.

The J gene is TRBJ2-7, the V gene TRBV30; 10 bases map to TRBD1. Germline-derived CDR1 and CDR2 are GTSNPN and SVGIG (reference sequence). Germline trimming cut 5 bases from V and 1 base from J; bases unmatched to any gene: 17. The CDR3 totals 18 residues. The CDR3 region is CAWGSESGQGRKSYEQYF. The CDR3 nucleotides are TGTGCCTGGGGGTCTGAGTCGGGACAGGGGCGAAAATCCTACGAGCAGTACTTC. The full variable domain, with the rest looked up from reference TRBV30 and TRBJ2-7, is SQTIHQWPATLVQPVGSPLSLECTVEGTSNPNLYWYRQAAGRGLQLLFYSVGIGQISSEVPQNLSASRPQDRQFILSSKKLLLSDSGFYLCAWGSESGQGRKSYEQYFGPGTRLTVT.

The V gene is TRBV6-6, the J gene TRBJ2-1, with 9 nucleotides matching TRBD1. There are 14 residues in the CDR3. Germline V CDR1 and CDR2: MNHNY, SVGAGI (reference sequence). The J segment lost 9 bases and the V segment lost 2 bases, leaving 5 bases of the junction unmatched. This CDR3 is CASSYPGQGSEQFF. The CDR3 bases are TGTGCCAGCAGTTACCCGGGACAGGGAAGTGAGCAGTTCTTC.

The rearrangement links TRBV5-4 to TRBJ2-1; 11 bases are a match to TRBD2. Germline V lookup: CDR1 SGHNT, CDR2 YYREEE (reference sequence). Unmatched junction bases numbered 5, after V lost 0 bases and J lost 6 bases. The CDR3 is 16 residues long. CDR3 sequence (DNA): TGTGCCAGCAGCTTGGGGACTAGCGGGCTAATCAATGAGCAGTTCTTC. It translates to CASSLGTSGLINEQFF.

The chain is built from TRBV25-1 and TRBJ1-5, with D perhaps matching TRBD1 (5 bases). V lost 5 bases to trimming and J lost 0 bases, with 20 bases between them. Germline V lookup: CDR1 MGHDK, CDR2 SYGVNS. The CDR3 has 18 amino acids. CDR3 region: CASSRTGDSPSSNQPQHF. The CDR3, as DNA: TGTGCCAGCAGTAGAACCGGAGACAGCCCTTCTAGCAATCAGCCCCAGCATTTT.

The chain uses TRBV11-2 and TRBJ1-3; the D is unclear. The V and J ends lost 1 base and 6 bases respectively, with 4 bases between them. CDR3 length: 12 amino acids. CDR1 is SGHAT and CDR2 is FQNNGV in the germline V gene. CDR3 sequence reads: CASSLVPNTIYF. Here the CDR3 DNA reads TGTGCCAGCAGCTTAGTCCCAAACACCATATATTTT.

The chain combines TRBV10-1 with TRBJ1-1, with D unresolved. Germline values: CDR1 WNHNN, CDR2 SYGVQD (reference sequence). V lost 1 base and J 0 bases, leaving 3 bases between the germline ends. The length of the CDR3 is 13 residues. CDR3 loop: CASSEWVNTEAFF. CDR3 coding DNA: TGCGCCAGCAGTGAGTGGGTGAACACTGAAGCTTTCTTT.

The chain carries TRBV7-8 and TRBJ1-2; 8 nucleotides align to TRBD1. J lost 4 bases, V lost 7 bases, and 11 bases had no gene match. Germline values: CDR1 SGHVS, CDR2 FQNEAQ. The CDR3 has 15 residues. The CDR3 nucleotides are TGTGCCAGCACGCGGGGTCAGGGGGCGTTCTATGGCTACACCTTC. This codes for CASTRGQGAFYGYTF.

The rearrangement joins TRBV14 to TRBJ2-7; maybe TRBD2 (6 bases). The CDR3 runs 16 residues. Germline V CDR1 and CDR2: SGHDN, FVKESK. Trimming left V 0 bases short and J 3 bases short, with 15 bases between. The CDR3 spells CASSQDGVADLYEQYF. As DNA, the CDR3 is TGTGCCAGCAGCCAAGATGGGGTAGCGGATCTCTACGAGCAGTACTTC. The whole variable domain, remainder taken from reference TRBV14 and TRBJ2-7, is EAGVTQFPSHSVIEKGQTVTLRCDPISGHDNLYWYRRVMGKEIKFLLHFVKESKQDESGMPNNRFLAERTGGTYSTLKVQPAELEDSGVYFCASSQDGVADLYEQYFGPGTRLTVT.

A single count supports this clone. The chain has TRBV2 and TRBJ1-2; D is perhaps TRBD1 (6 bases). Germline V lookup: CDR1 SNHLY, CDR2 FYNNEI. The CDR3 contains 15 residues. With 3 bases removed from V and 4 bases from J, the gap between germline ends came to 15 bases. The CDR3 region has the DNA TGTGCCAGCAGTGATATGATCAGGGGAACCTATGGCTACACCTTC. Protein: CASSDMIRGTYGYTF.

CDR3 loop: CASSPREPSRETQYF. CDR3 in DNA: TGTGCCAGCAGCCCCCGGGAGCCATCCCGGGAGACCCAGTACTTC. The chain recombines TRBV7-9 with TRBJ2-5, with D possibly TRBD2 on 6 matching bases. Trimming pared 5 bases from V and 5 bases from J, leaving 18 bases between. The CDR3 extends over 15 amino acids. In germline, CDR1 is SEHNR, CDR2 FQNEAQ (reference sequence). Full variable domain (outside the CDR3, taken from reference TRBV7-9 and TRBJ2-5): DTGVSQNPRHKITKRGQNVTFRCDPISEHNRLYWYRQTLGQGPEFLTYFQNEAQLEKSRLLSDRFSAERPKGSFSTLEIQRTEQGDSAMYLCASSPREPSRETQYFGPGTRLLVL.

The rearrangement links TRBV5-1 to TRBJ2-1; 8 bases fit TRBD2. Trimming took 3 bases from V and 6 from J; bases not matched to a gene: 11. Germline loops: CDR1 SGHRS, CDR2 YFSETQ. The CDR3 extends over 16 amino acids. CDR3 sequence (DNA): TGCGCCAGCAGCTCTGGTCCCAGCGGGAGTACCAATGAGCAGTTCTTC. Its protein is CASSSGPSGSTNEQFF.

Here the CDR3 reads CASSPPAANSNYGYTF. The CDR3 DNA reads as TGTGCCAGCTCACCACCGGCGGCAAATTCTAACTATGGCTACACCTTC. The chain uses TRBV18 and TRBJ1-2; D is uncertain. CDR1 and CDR2 (germline): KGHSH, LQKENI. Trimming took off 0 bases at V and 0 bases at J, with 11 bases between the two ends. This CDR3 spans 16 amino acids.

This chain uses TRBV4-3 with TRBJ2-7; D possibly uses TRBD1 or TRBD2 (5 bases each). The CDR3 runs 16 residues. The ends were cut back, 4 bases at V and 0 bases at J, with 16 bases in the middle. The germline CDR1 and CDR2 sequences are LGHNA and YSLEER. Here the CDR3 reads CASSRIGTQSSYEQYF. CDR3 in DNA: TGCGCCAGCAGCCGTATAGGGACGCAGAGCTCCTACGAGCAGTACTTC.

CDR3 protein: CASSPDRTANTGELFF. CDR3 bases: TGTGCCAGTAGTCCCGACCGAACCGCGAACACCGGGGAGCTGTTTTTT. The chain is built from TRBV19 and TRBJ2-2, with D hard to call. Germline V lookup: CDR1 LNHDA, CDR2 SQIVND (reference sequence). Between the trimmed V and J ends, which lost 5 bases and 0 bases, there was a span of 13 bases. This CDR3 is built from 16 residues.

The chain joins TRBV5-1 to TRBJ1-2; D not resolved. The germline gives CDR1 SGHRS, CDR2 YFSETQ. The V end lost 1 base, the J end lost 0 bases, and 7 bases lay between the germline ends. The CDR3 loop spans 14 amino acids. In nucleotides, the CDR3 is TGCGCCAGCAGCTTGCCAGACTCTAACTATGGCTACACCTTC. This sequence encodes CASSLPDSNYGYTF.